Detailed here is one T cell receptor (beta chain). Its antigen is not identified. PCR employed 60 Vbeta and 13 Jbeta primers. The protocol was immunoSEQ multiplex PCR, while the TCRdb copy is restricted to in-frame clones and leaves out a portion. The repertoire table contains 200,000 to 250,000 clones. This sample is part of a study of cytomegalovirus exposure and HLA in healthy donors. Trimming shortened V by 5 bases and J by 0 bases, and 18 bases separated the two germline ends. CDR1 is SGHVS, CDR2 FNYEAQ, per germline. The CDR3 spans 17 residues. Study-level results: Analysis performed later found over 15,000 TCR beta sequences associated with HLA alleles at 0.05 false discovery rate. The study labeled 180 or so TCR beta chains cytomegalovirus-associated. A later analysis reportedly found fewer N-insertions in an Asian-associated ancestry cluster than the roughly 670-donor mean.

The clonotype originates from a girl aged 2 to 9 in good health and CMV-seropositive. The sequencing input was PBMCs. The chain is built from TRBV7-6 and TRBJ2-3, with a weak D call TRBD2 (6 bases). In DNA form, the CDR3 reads TGTGCCAGCAGCCGCTCGCTGGGTGGGACTAGCACAGATACGCAGTATTTT. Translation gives CASSRSLGGTSTDTQYF.